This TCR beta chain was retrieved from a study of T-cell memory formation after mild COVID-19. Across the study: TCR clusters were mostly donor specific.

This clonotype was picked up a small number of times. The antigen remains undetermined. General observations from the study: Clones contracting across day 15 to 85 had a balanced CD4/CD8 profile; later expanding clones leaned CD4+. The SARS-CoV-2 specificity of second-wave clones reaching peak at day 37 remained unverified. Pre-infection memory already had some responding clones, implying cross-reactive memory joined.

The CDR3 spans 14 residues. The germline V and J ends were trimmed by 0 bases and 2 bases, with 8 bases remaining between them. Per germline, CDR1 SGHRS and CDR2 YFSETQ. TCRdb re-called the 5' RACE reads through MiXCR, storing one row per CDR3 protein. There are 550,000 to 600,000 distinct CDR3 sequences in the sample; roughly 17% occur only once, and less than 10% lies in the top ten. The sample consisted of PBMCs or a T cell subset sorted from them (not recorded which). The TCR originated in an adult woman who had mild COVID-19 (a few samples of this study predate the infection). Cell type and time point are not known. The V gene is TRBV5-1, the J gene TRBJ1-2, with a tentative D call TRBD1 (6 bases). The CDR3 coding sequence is TGCGCCAGCAGCTTGGGGGACAACAACTATGGCTACACCTTC. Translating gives CASSLGDNNYGYTF.